What follows describes a single T cell receptor beta chain. The record originates from a study of blood T cell repertoires in COVID-19. In the study overall: COVID-19 samples, acute and convalescent, were from the United States, Italy and Spain. In each case, the material was cDNA or gDNA derived from T cells, B-cell-depleted T cells, or PBMCs.

Germline V gene sequence: CDR1 SGHVS, CDR2 FNYEAQ. The V end was cut by 1 base, the J end by 3 bases, with 12 bases between. This CDR3 has 15 amino acids. In the original analysis: Estimation of nucleated cell counts relied on the amplification of reference gene primers. Sequencing used immunoSEQ multiplex PCR; TCRdb keeps in-frame clones, though not all of them. V and J calls and clone size come straight from that table; D and trimming were deduced from the DNA. The sample contains some 250,000 clones, 75% to 85% of which appear only once. The TCR originated in a woman aged 55-69 years with active or convalescent COVID-19. Material for sequencing was peripheral blood. The rearrangement uses TRBV7-6 and TRBJ1-1, with D perhaps matching TRBD1 (6 bases). As DNA, the CDR3 is TGTGCCAGCAGCTTAGGGAGGGGGGGAGACACTGAAGCTTTCTTT. Translation gives CASSLGRGGDTEAFF.